This TCR beta chain was obtained from a study of blood T cell repertoires in COVID-19. As processed by the authors: Estimation of nucleated cell counts was performed using reference gene primer amplification. Produced via immunoSEQ multiplex PCR; TCRdb's table is partial and in-frame only. That table supplies the V and J calls and clone size; D and trimming were determined from the DNA. The sample lists some 87,000 clones, around three quarters occurring once. Germline trimming cut 6 bases from V and 3 bases from J; bases unmatched to any gene: 8. This CDR3 is 16 amino acids long. Per germline, CDR1 SGHTA and CDR2 FQGNSA.

Sequenced material: peripheral blood. The chain links TRBV7-2 to TRBJ2-3, with 11 bases identical to TRBD1. The receptor's source is an elderly woman with active or convalescent COVID-19. CDR3 bases: TGTGCCAGCAGTCACTTCCGGGACAGGGGGACAGATACGCAGTATTTT. Its protein product is CASSHFRDRGTDTQYF.